Presented here are 22 T cell receptor beta chains from one specimen sequenced in a study of post-analysis software for immune sequencing data (dated by TCRdb to between 2014 and 2017). The research as a whole found: Significantly higher frequencies in patients than in controls were found for several TRBV segments, including TRBV5-6, TRBV5-1 and TRBV20-1.

For these TCRs, the target antigens are not known. The library was built by means of PCR. TCRdb shows the sequencer as Illumina HiSeq 2500. To reduce PCR and sequencing biases, unique molecular identifiers were incorporated into the TCR beta cDNA libraries. The public reads were quality trimmed at Q25 with fastp and then assembled into clones with MiXCR by TCRdb, keeping productive beta chains. Rows are combined by CDR3 protein, so each entry shows the most common genes and DNA. This sample is represented by hundreds of thousands of distinct CDR3 sequences; 55% to 60% of them were singletons. The ten biggest clones cover approximately 10% of the sample. The sequenced sample was blood. The receptors were sampled from a girl aged 2-10 years with multiple sclerosis.

V and J are TRBV5-6 and TRBJ2-1; 8 bases agree with TRBD2. CDR1 is SGHDT and CDR2 is YYEEEE in the germline V gene. With V trimmed by 4 bases and J by 0 bases, 9 bases remained unmatched. This CDR3 has 17 amino acids. The CDR3 DNA reads TGTGCCAGCAGCAGACGCTTAGCGGGGAGCTCCTACAATGAGCAGTTCTTC. Its protein product is CASSRRLAGSSYNEQFF.

V usage is TRBV4-3 and J usage is TRBJ1-5; 7 bases map to TRBD1. Germline lookup yields CDR1 LGHNA and CDR2 YSLEER. V dropped 4 bases and J dropped 6; count of bases not matched to a gene: 9. This CDR3 comprises 15 residues. The CDR3 nucleotides read TGCGCCAGCAGCCCCGACAGGGAGTGGGGTCAGCCCCAGCATTTT. Amino acids: CASSPDREWGQPQHF.

The rearrangement joins TRBV2 to TRBJ2-5; D perhaps matches TRBD2 (6 bases). CDR3 length: 13 amino acids. CDR1 and CDR2 (germline): SNHLY, FYNNEI. Trimming shortened V by 7 bases and J by 12 bases, and 21 bases separated the two germline ends. Here the CDR3 DNA reads TGTGCCAGCACCCATTCTCACGGCGGGGAGGAGTACTTC. Translated: CASTHSHGGEEYF.

The chain recombines TRBV11-1 with TRBJ2-7; 16 positions match TRBD2. Germline CDR1 and CDR2: SGHAT and FQDESV (reference sequence). The CDR3 loop spans 22 amino acids. The J segment lost 1 base and the V segment lost 3 bases, leaving 18 bases of the junction unmatched. The CDR3 sequence: CASSLSGTSGRVVAFRSYEQYF. In nucleotides, the CDR3 is TGTGCCAGCAGCTTGAGCGGGACTAGCGGGAGGGTAGTAGCTTTCAGGTCCTACGAGCAGTACTTC.

The chain couples TRBV12-3 or TRBV12-4 to TRBJ2-3; unclear D gene. The CDR3 consists of 14 residues. V dropped 0 bases and J dropped 5 bases, with 9 bases sitting between them. The CDR3 protein is CASSLALRQDTQYF. The CDR3 DNA sequence: TGTGCCAGCAGTTTAGCGCTCCGGCAAGATACGCAGTATTTT.

The chain links TRBV20-1 to TRBJ1-2, with D maybe TRBD1 (6 bases). Looked up from germline, CDR1 is DFQATT and CDR2 is SNEGSKA (reference sequence). The V end lost 3 bases, the J end lost 6 bases, and 11 bases lay between the germline ends. The CDR3 covers 12 residues. In nucleotides, the CDR3 is TGCAGTGCTAGCTCAACAGGGAATGGCTACACCTTC. This translates into CSASSTGNGYTF.

The V gene is TRBV27, the J gene TRBJ2-6; 9 nucleotides agree with TRBD1. CDR3 size: 14 residues. CDR1 is MNHEY, CDR2 SMNVEV, per germline (reference sequence). Trimming at V came to 11 bases and at J to 4 bases, leaving 6 bases not matched to a gene. The CDR3 bases are TGTGCCCAACACAGGGGGCGAGGGGCCAACGTCCTGACTTTC. It encodes CAQHRGRGANVLTF.

The chain employs TRBV12-3 or TRBV12-4 and TRBJ1-3, with D tentatively TRBD1 (6 bases). The ends were cut back, 4 bases at V and 4 bases at J, with 23 bases in the middle. The length of the CDR3 is 18 residues. This CDR3 is CASSSDPRTDETGNTIYF. The CDR3 DNA follows: TGTGCCAGCAGTTCGGACCCACGGACAGACGAGACAGGAAACACCATATATTTT.

The chain combines TRBV13 with TRBJ2-1, with TRBD1 matching 8 bases. Germline trimming cut 5 bases from V and 7 bases from J; bases unmatched to any gene: 4. The CDR3 totals 13 residues. The V gene's germline CDR1 is PRHDT and CDR2 FYEKMQ (reference sequence). The CDR3 reads CASSNRGWNEQFF. Written as DNA, the CDR3 is TGTGCCAGCAGCAACAGGGGGTGGAATGAGCAGTTCTTC.

This chain links TRBV7-9 with TRBJ1-4, with D possibly being TRBD1 (5 bases). The CDR3 has 14 residues. V gave up 5 bases and J gave up 8 bases, with 15 bases separating them. CDR1 SEHNR and CDR2 FQNEAQ come from the germline V gene (reference sequence). The CDR3 reads CASSPSGTGEKLFF. DNA for the CDR3: TGTGCCAGCAGCCCCTCCGGGACGGGGGAAAAACTGTTTTTT.

V and J are TRBV7-2 and TRBJ1-2, with D perhaps TRBD1 (5 bases). V lost 5 bases and J 8 bases, leaving 18 bases between the germline ends. The germline gives CDR1 SGHTA, CDR2 FQGNSA. This CDR3 has 14 amino acids. The CDR3 region has the DNA TGTGCCAGCAGCCACCCGGGACCCGCGAACGGCTACACCTTC. Its protein is CASSHPGPANGYTF.

Here the CDR3 reads CASSPPGAVNNEQFF. In nucleotides, the CDR3 is TGTGCCAGCTCACCACCAGGAGCGGTGAACAATGAGCAGTTCTTC. The chain uses TRBV18 and TRBJ2-1, with D perhaps matching TRBD2 (5 bases). In germline, CDR1 is KGHSH, CDR2 LQKENI. The CDR3 is 15 residues long. Trimming took off 0 bases at V and 5 bases at J, with 11 bases between the two ends.

V gene TRBV18 combines with J gene TRBJ1-2; D is unclear. CDR1 and CDR2 (germline): KGHSH, LQKENI. This CDR3 has 17 amino acids. The germline V and J ends were trimmed by 0 bases and 4 bases, with 18 bases remaining between them. CDR3 protein: CASSPPERAVSLYGYTF. For the CDR3, the DNA is TGTGCCAGCTCACCACCGGAAAGGGCGGTATCCCTCTATGGCTACACCTTC.

The chain joins TRBV27 to TRBJ1-2, with TRBD1 as a possible D gene (6 bases). Germline CDR1 MNHEY, CDR2 SMNVEV (reference sequence). The CDR3 length is 14 residues. Trimming cost V 4 bases and J 6 bases, with 15 bases left between them. Here the CDR3 reads CASSSLEGGNGYTF. The CDR3 DNA is TGTGCCAGCAGTTCCCTCGAGGGGGGAAATGGCTACACCTTC.

This clonotype was observed a few times. The chain recombines TRBV7-8 with TRBJ2-5; D is undetermined. Trimming left V 0 bases short and J 0 bases short, with 5 bases between. There are 14 residues in the CDR3. Germline CDR1 reads SGHVS; CDR2 reads FQNEAQ. In DNA, the CDR3 is TGTGCCAGCAGCTTAGCGCGGCACCAAGAGACCCAGTACTTC. The encoded protein is CASSLARHQETQYF.

The V call is TRBV4-1, the J call TRBJ1-6; the D gene is possibly TRBD1 (6 bases). Germline V lookup: CDR1 MGHRA, CDR2 YSYEKL. The length of the CDR3 is 17 residues. V was pared by 4 bases and J by 7 bases, with 20 bases between. CDR3 residues: CASSPYQQGEGNSPLHF. The CDR3 DNA sequence: TGCGCCAGCAGCCCATACCAACAGGGAGAAGGAAATTCACCCCTCCACTTT.

This chain links TRBV7-2 with TRBJ2-7; D gene uncertain. The J call may be in error: the DNA end matches TRBJ2-5 better. The CDR3 extends over 14 amino acids. Looked up from germline, CDR1 is SGHTA and CDR2 is FQGNSA. The CDR3 loop is CASSLVSSGETQYF. The CDR3 nucleotides read TGTGCCAGCAGCTTAGTGTCTAGTGGAGAGACCCAGTACTTC.

This sequence joins TRBV2 and TRBJ2-3, with TRBD1 identical over 8 bases. From germline, CDR1 is SNHLY and CDR2 FYNNEI. Losses at the gene ends were 1 base for V and 2 bases for J; bases not matched to a gene: 5. The CDR3 is 16 amino acids. The CDR3: CASSEVRTGHTDTQYF. DNA for the CDR3: TGTGCCAGCAGTGAAGTAAGGACAGGGCACACAGATACGCAGTATTTT.

The V and J genes are TRBV7-2 and TRBJ2-1; no definite D call. The germline V gene has CDR1 SGHTA and CDR2 FQGNSA. V was clipped by 5 bases and J by 8 bases, with 16 bases between them. The CDR3 runs 14 residues. DNA of the CDR3: TGTGCCAGCAGCCCCAATGTGGGGTTGGATGAGCAGTTCTTC. Translating gives CASSPNVGLDEQFF. Full variable domain (outside the CDR3, taken from reference TRBV7-2 and TRBJ2-1): GAGVSQSPSNKVTEKGKDVELRCDPISGHTALYWYRQSLGQGLEFLIYFQGNSAPDKSGLPSDRFSAERTGGSVSTLTIQRTQQEDSAVYLCASSPNVGLDEQFFGPGTRLTVL.

V usage is TRBV3-1 and J usage is TRBJ2-1, with D possibly matching TRBD2 (5 bases). Per the germline V gene, CDR1 is LGHDT and CDR2 is YNNKEL (reference sequence). This CDR3 is built from 18 residues. The V end was cut by 2 bases, the J end by 7 bases, with 24 bases between. CDR3 in amino acids: CASSQHSLDGEGWNEQFF. Here the CDR3 DNA reads TGTGCCAGCAGCCAACACTCCTTGGACGGCGAGGGATGGAATGAGCAGTTCTTC.

The chain has TRBV9 and TRBJ2-1, with 7 bases that match TRBD1. This CDR3 spans 15 amino acids. Germline V gene data show CDR1 as SGDLS and CDR2 as YYNGEE. V lost 0 bases and J lost 7; bases outside the gene matches: 7. DNA for the CDR3: TGTGCCAGCAGCGTAGCCCCTAACAGGGGAAATGAGCAGTTCTTC. This encodes CASSVAPNRGNEQFF.

The rearrangement links TRBV29-1 to TRBJ2-1; a possible D gene is TRBD1 (6 bases). This CDR3 has 14 amino acids. Germline CDR1 and CDR2: SQVTM and ANQGSEA. The CDR3 here is CSFTGTRPYNEQFF. The CDR3 nucleotides read TGCAGTTTTACCGGGACACGACCCTACAATGAGCAGTTCTTC.